One T cell receptor (beta chain) is described in this entry. Its antigen is unknown. The sample is drawn from a study of T cell responses to AZD1222 COVID-19 vaccine. Study-level background: Samples with a second dose at about 4 or about 12 weeks were pooled together.

This CDR3 is 20 amino acids long. CDR1 is LGHDT, CDR2 YNNKEL, per germline (reference sequence). Germline trimming cut 0 bases from V and 0 bases from J; bases unmatched to any gene: 9. Clones were sequenced by immunoSEQ multiplex PCR, and TCRdb holds only the in-frame ones, with some missing. The profile covers some 150,000 clones, with roughly 90% appearing a single time and just under 3% taken by the ten largest. Study conclusions and caveats: Spike-spanning, vaccine-associated CD4 TCRs were dominant at 160-218 and 743-854. Nearly half of the spike-specific TCRs reportedly recognize variant regions that carry no mutations. It was only after the peak T cell response that any repertoires were sampled.

The source was peripheral blood, collected on day 0 of AZD1222 vaccination. The rearrangement links TRBV3-1 (or the pseudogene TRBV3-2) to TRBJ2-1, with 12 nucleotides matching TRBD2. The origin of this receptor is an adult in good health. In nucleotides, the CDR3 is TGTGCCAGCAGCCAAGATGCGGGACTAGCGGGCGGAAGCTCCTACAATGAGCAGTTCTTC. Its translation: CASSQDAGLAGGSSYNEQFF.